The present T cell receptor beta chain was sequenced within a study of tumor and adjacent non-tumor tissue in lung cancer. No cell sorting was done before RNA was extracted from the tissue. A modified ARM-PCR protocol with three rounds of nested PCR amplified TCRbeta. TCRdb passed the multiplex PCR reads through MiXCR, listing each CDR3 protein once. The sample includes around 200,000 distinct CDR3 sequences, about two thirds of them seen just once. In germline, CDR1 is GTSNPN, CDR2 SVGIG (reference sequence). The V end was cut by 0 bases, the J end by 5 bases, with 14 bases between. This CDR3 contains 15 residues.

This rearrangement joins TRBV30 to TRBJ2-1, with D perhaps matching TRBD1 (7 bases). The clonotype originates from a man aged 60 to 75 with non-small cell lung cancer. Input material: lung tumor tissue. CDR3 nucleotide sequence: TGTGCCTGGAGTGTTCCAGGGGGGCCCCACAATGAGCAGTTCTTC. Encoded protein: CAWSVPGGPHNEQFF.